This entry features one T cell receptor (beta chain) sequence. This clonotype was seen a few times. Its target antigen remains unknown. Per-nucleotide qualities are absent, and no much larger clonotype sits a single base away. What the treatment or condition label conveys for this sample: in vitro stimulation with specific CMV peptide epitopes to enrich CMV-specific T cells. The record originates from a study of T cell repertoires in cytomegalovirus infection (dated by TCRdb to the late 2010s). As for the study more broadly: Alongside well-studied HLA-B-restricted epitopes, the peptide stimulations were aimed at recently identified HLA-C-restricted CMV epitopes, whose presentation resists viral immunomodulation. Donor HLA type was relevant to the analysis, because carriage of CMV infection together with the matching HLA type was indicated by public TCR beta signatures. What the work shows at the level of the full study, not this receptor alone: In both this cohort and an independent cohort of several hundred donors, the cumulative frequency of public TCR beta family members distinguished carriers of CMV infection plus the relevant HLA type. The ex vivo response was dominated by HLA-C-restricted CMV-specific TCR beta clonotypes, which also provided the single most frequent clonotype in two of eight donors.

The CDR3 sequence holds 13 residues, the cysteine and phenylalanine included. Here the CDR3 DNA is all that survives: 39 bases in frame from base 1. V and J lose 1 base and 8 bases, and a span of 11 bases separates them. Per the germline V gene (reference sequence), SEHNR is the CDR1 and FQNEAQ is the CDR2. Sequencing was performed on an Illumina HiSeq 1500. TCRdb ran its own pipeline on the public reads, namely fastp trimming at Q25 and MiXCR clone calling, and kept in-frame beta chains. Every distinct CDR3 protein forms one entry, paired with its most common genes and DNA. The sample profile shows about 110,000 distinct CDR3 sequences; about 30% of them were found once. The ten top clones hold roughly 81% of the sample.

Sample: CD8+ T cells from cultured PBMCs, taken from culture after CMV antigen stimulation. The sequence links TRBV7-9 to TRBJ1-1; a tentative D call is TRBD1 (5 bases match). The clonotype was recovered from a human donor in good health (CMV status not recorded). Some clones in this sample may be carry-over from other donors' samples. The CDR3 protein is CASSLVGRDEAFF. Read as DNA, the sequence is TGTGCCAGCAGCTTAGTAGGGCGGGACGAAGCTTTCTTT. With all but the CDR3 taken from the reference TRBV7-9 and TRBJ1-1 genes, the full variable domain is: DTGVSQNPRHKITKRGQNVTFRCDPISEHNRLYWYRQTLGQGPEFLTYFQNEAQLEKSRLLSDRFSAERPKGSFSTLEIQRTEQGDSAMYLCASSLVGRDEAFFGQGTRLTVV.